This is a list of T cell receptor beta chains from one sample in a study of CD8 T cells in ankylosing spondylitis. TCRdb re-called the 5' RACE reads through MiXCR, storing one row per CDR3 protein. The table has a few hundred thousand distinct CDR3 sequences, about 10% seen once; the top ten hold 6% to 7.5%. Material for sequencing was blood, either unsorted or a sorted T cell fraction (not recorded which). All receptors derive from a male donor with ankylosing spondylitis or in good health (not recorded which). CDR3s include the opening cysteine and the closing phenylalanine or tryptophan. Each record gives: V gene, clone size, J gene, D gene, CDR3 DNA, CDR3 protein. A D gene is named only where the DNA matches it firmly. Size tells how often a clone was seen (once, few, many) or the class of an expanded clone, and some rows leave it out.

V gene: TRBV18
clone size: .
J gene: TRBJ1-1
D gene: .
CDR3 DNA: TGTGCCAGCTCACAACAAACCGGAGTGAACACTGAAGCTTTCTTT
CDR3 protein: CASSQQTGVNTEAFF

V gene: TRBV10-3
clone size: .
J gene: TRBJ2-3
D gene: TRBD2
CDR3 DNA: TGTGCCATCAGTGAGTCTTTAGCGGGGGGGCCGGGGCAGTATTTT
CDR3 protein: CAISESLAGGPGQYF

V gene: TRBV28
clone size: few
J gene: TRBJ2-7
D gene: TRBD2
CDR3 DNA: TGTGCCAGCAGTTTACCTAGCGGTAGCTCCTACGAGCAGTACTTC
CDR3 protein: CASSLPSGSSYEQYF

V gene: TRBV5-1
clone size: many
J gene: TRBJ2-2
D gene: TRBD2
CDR3 DNA: TGCGCCAGCAGCTTGGCCGGGACTAGCGGGAAAAGCGAGCTGTTTTTT
CDR3 protein: CASSLAGTSGKSELFF

V gene: TRBV29-1
clone size: .
J gene: TRBJ2-2
D gene: TRBD1
CDR3 DNA: TGCAGCGTTGAAGAACAGGGGGCGCGCGGGGAGCTGTTTTTT
CDR3 protein: CSVEEQGARGELFF

V gene: TRBV20-1
clone size: many
J gene: TRBJ1-3
D gene: .
CDR3 DNA: TGCAGTGCTAGACAGATCGCAGAGGGAAACACCATATATTTT
CDR3 protein: CSARQIAEGNTIYF

V gene: TRBV3-1
clone size: many
J gene: TRBJ1-1
D gene: .
CDR3 DNA: TGTGCCAGCAGCCAATACATAGACACTGAAGCTTTCTTT
CDR3 protein: CASSQYIDTEAFF

V gene: TRBV27
clone size: few
J gene: TRBJ2-7
D gene: .
CDR3 DNA: TGTGCCAGCAGTTCCGGGGGGCCTTCCTACGAGCAGTACTTC
CDR3 protein: CASSSGGPSYEQYF

V gene: TRBV24-1
clone size: many
J gene: TRBJ2-1
D gene: TRBD1
CDR3 DNA: TGTGCCTCGGAACGAGGACAGGGGAACAATGAGCAGTTCTTC
CDR3 protein: CASERGQGNNEQFF

V gene: TRBV3-1
clone size: few
J gene: TRBJ2-3
D gene: TRBD2
CDR3 DNA: TGTGCCAGCAGCCAAGATTTTTCCCCGGGGACTAGCGGGACTAGCACAGATACGCAGTATTTT
CDR3 protein: CASSQDFSPGTSGTSTDTQYF

V gene: TRBV12-5
clone size: few
J gene: TRBJ1-1
D gene: .
CDR3 DNA: TGTGCTAGTGGTTTGAGCGGCAACACTGAAGCTTTCTTT
CDR3 protein: CASGLSGNTEAFF

V gene: TRBV15
clone size: .
J gene: TRBJ2-3
D gene: .
CDR3 DNA: TGTGCCACCAGCAGGCTCGGAGGGGTCGATACGCAGTATTTT
CDR3 protein: CATSRLGGVDTQYF

V gene: TRBV10-1
clone size: many
J gene: TRBJ2-1
D gene: TRBD2
CDR3 DNA: TGCGCCAGCAGTGATCCGGCGAGGACTAGCCTCAATGAGCAGTTCTTC
CDR3 protein: CASSDPARTSLNEQFF

V gene: TRBV21-1
clone size: .
J gene: TRBJ2-2
D gene: .
CDR3 DNA: TGTGCCAGCAGCGTTCTCAGAGGGGGGCGGCCGAACACCGGGGAGCTGTTTTTT
CDR3 protein: CASSVLRGGRPNTGELFF

V gene: TRBV4-1
clone size: .
J gene: TRBJ2-7
D gene: .
CDR3 DNA: TGCGCCAGCAGCCAAGAGTATCGGACCTTCTACGAGCAGTACTTC
CDR3 protein: CASSQEYRTFYEQYF

V gene: TRBV12-3/TRBV12-4
clone size: many
J gene: TRBJ2-7
D gene: .
CDR3 DNA: TGTGCCAGCAGTCCGACTAGACGGATCTACGAGCAGTACTTC
CDR3 protein: CASSPTRRIYEQYF

V gene: TRBV10-1
clone size: few
J gene: TRBJ2-7
D gene: TRBD1
CDR3 DNA: TGCGCCAGCAGTGAGCCCGGACAGGGGGTACACGAGCAGTACTTC
CDR3 protein: CASSEPGQGVHEQYF

V gene: TRBV7-9
clone size: few
J gene: TRBJ2-3
D gene: TRBD2
CDR3 DNA: TGTGCCAGCAGCCCAAAAGCGGGGTTCACAGATACGCAGTATTTT
CDR3 protein: CASSPKAGFTDTQYF

V gene: TRBV15
clone size: many
J gene: TRBJ1-2
D gene: .
CDR3 DNA: TGTGCCACCAGCAGAGATCTGGGGGAGGGCTACACCTTC
CDR3 protein: CATSRDLGEGYTF

V gene: TRBV2
clone size: .
J gene: TRBJ2-5
D gene: .
CDR3 DNA: TGTGCCAGCAGTGAAGACGGGACACGGGAGACCCAGTACTTC
CDR3 protein: CASSEDGTRETQYF

V gene: TRBV10-3
clone size: many
J gene: TRBJ2-7
D gene: .
CDR3 DNA: TGTGCCATCAGTGTAGGGGGTCTGGACGAGCAGTACTTC
CDR3 protein: CAISVGGLDEQYF

V gene: TRBV29-1
clone size: .
J gene: TRBJ2-1
D gene: .
CDR3 DNA: TGCAGCGTTGAAGGACAGGACCAGAAGGGAGGTAATGAGCAGTTCTTC
CDR3 protein: CSVEGQDQKGGNEQFF

V gene: TRBV5-1
clone size: few
J gene: TRBJ2-1
D gene: .
CDR3 DNA: TGCGCCAGCAGCTGGTGGGTAGCACCGATTGAGCAGTTCTTC
CDR3 protein: CASSWWVAPIEQFF

V gene: TRBV10-1
clone size: .
J gene: TRBJ1-2
D gene: .
CDR3 DNA: TGCGCCAGCAGTGAGTCGAGGGGAGGTGGCTACACCTTC
CDR3 protein: CASSESRGGGYTF

V gene: TRBV11-2
clone size: .
J gene: TRBJ2-2
D gene: TRBD1
CDR3 DNA: TGTGCCAGCAGCTCACACAGGGGGGCGGCCAACGGGGAGCTGTTTTTT
CDR3 protein: CASSSHRGAANGELFF

V gene: TRBV12-3/TRBV12-4
clone size: many
J gene: TRBJ1-2
D gene: TRBD1
CDR3 DNA: TGTGCCAGCAGTAAAACTACAGGGGGCGATGGCTACACCTTC
CDR3 protein: CASSKTTGGDGYTF

V gene: TRBV2
clone size: once
J gene: TRBJ2-3
D gene: .
CDR3 DNA: TGTGCCAGCCAGAAGGGCACAGATACGCAGTATTTT
CDR3 protein: CASQKGTDTQYF

V gene: TRBV20-1
clone size: many
J gene: TRBJ2-3
D gene: .
CDR3 DNA: TGCAGTGCTAGCGGAGGGACCCGACAGGATACGCAGTATTTT
CDR3 protein: CSASGGTRQDTQYF

V gene: TRBV3-1
clone size: few
J gene: TRBJ2-1
D gene: TRBD2
CDR3 DNA: TGTGCCAGCAGCCAAGGAGCGGGGGTACCCTACAATGAGCAGTTCTTC
CDR3 protein: CASSQGAGVPYNEQFF

V gene: TRBV5-6
clone size: .
J gene: TRBJ2-2
D gene: TRBD2
CDR3 DNA: TGTGCCAGCAGCGAACTAGCGGGGGAGAACACCGGGGAGCTGTTTTTT
CDR3 protein: CASSELAGENTGELFF

V gene: TRBV20-1
clone size: many
J gene: TRBJ2-7
D gene: .
CDR3 DNA: TGCAGTGCTAGGGACGGACAGTACGAGCAGTACTTC
CDR3 protein: CSARDGQYEQYF

V gene: TRBV2
clone size: .
J gene: TRBJ2-1
D gene: .
CDR3 DNA: TGTGCCAGCAGTGAATCTTTGACCCAGGATGAGCAGTTCTTC
CDR3 protein: CASSESLTQDEQFF

V gene: TRBV3-1
clone size: .
J gene: TRBJ2-7
D gene: .
CDR3 DNA: TGTGCCAGCAGCGCACTCAGGGGAGCGGGATCGGGTCCTGGATACGAGCAGTACTTC
CDR3 protein: CASSALRGAGSGPGYEQYF